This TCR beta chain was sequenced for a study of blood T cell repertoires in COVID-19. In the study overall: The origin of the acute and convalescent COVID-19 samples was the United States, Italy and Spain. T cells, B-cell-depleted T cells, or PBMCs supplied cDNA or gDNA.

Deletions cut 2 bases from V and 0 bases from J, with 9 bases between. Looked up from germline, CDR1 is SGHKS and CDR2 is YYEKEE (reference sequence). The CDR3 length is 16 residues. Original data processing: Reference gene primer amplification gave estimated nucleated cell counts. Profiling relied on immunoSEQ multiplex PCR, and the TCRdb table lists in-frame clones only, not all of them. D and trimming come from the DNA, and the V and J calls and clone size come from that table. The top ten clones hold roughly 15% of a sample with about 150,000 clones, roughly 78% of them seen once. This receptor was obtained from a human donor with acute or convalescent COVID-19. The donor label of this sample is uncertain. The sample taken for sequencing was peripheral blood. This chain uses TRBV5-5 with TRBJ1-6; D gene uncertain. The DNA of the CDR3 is TGTGCCAGCAGCTTCGGGGTTAGCTCCTATAATTCACCCCTCCACTTT. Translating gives CASSFGVSSYNSPLHF.